The sample holds one count of the clone carrying this TCR beta chain. Produced via immunoSEQ multiplex PCR; TCRdb's table is partial and in-frame only. The sample includes around 300,000 clones, 85% to 90% seen only once; the top ten take about 5%. This specimen belongs to a study of Ad26.COV2.S vaccination and SARS-CoV-2 variants. With 8 bases clipped from V and 6 bases from J, the junction kept 10 bases outside the gene matches. Germline values: CDR1 SNHLY, CDR2 FYNNEI. The CDR3 runs 14 residues. The treatment denotes: some 20 received Ad26.COV2.S at low or high dose, single or two shots; roughly five received placebo; per-sample allocation not given. After the first vaccine or placebo injection, samples were drawn on day 63.

This material consisted of peripheral blood, taken in a trial of Ad26.COV2.S vaccine versus placebo. The V call is TRBV2, the J call TRBJ1-5; 7 bases map to TRBD1. The TCR was taken from a person between 18 and 65 years old who received the Ad26.COV2.S COVID-19 vaccine or a placebo. The CDR3 DNA reads as TGTGCCAGCTCGAGTTCCGACAGGGTTCAGCCCCAGCATTTT. Translating gives CASSSSDRVQPQHF.